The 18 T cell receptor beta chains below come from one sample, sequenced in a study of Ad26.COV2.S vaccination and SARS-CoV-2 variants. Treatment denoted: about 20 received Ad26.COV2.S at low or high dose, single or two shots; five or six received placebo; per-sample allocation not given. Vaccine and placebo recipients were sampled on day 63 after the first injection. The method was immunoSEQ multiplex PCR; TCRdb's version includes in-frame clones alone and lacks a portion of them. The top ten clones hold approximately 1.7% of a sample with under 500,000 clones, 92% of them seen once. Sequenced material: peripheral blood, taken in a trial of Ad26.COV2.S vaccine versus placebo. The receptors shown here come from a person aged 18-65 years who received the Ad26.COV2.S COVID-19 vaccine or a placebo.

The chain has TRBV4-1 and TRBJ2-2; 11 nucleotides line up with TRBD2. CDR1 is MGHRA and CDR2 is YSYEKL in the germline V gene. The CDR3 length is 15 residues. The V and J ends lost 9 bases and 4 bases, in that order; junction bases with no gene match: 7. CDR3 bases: TGCGCCAGTTCGCTAGCGGGGGGCTTCACCGGGGAGCTGTTTTTT. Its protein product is CASSLAGGFTGELFF.

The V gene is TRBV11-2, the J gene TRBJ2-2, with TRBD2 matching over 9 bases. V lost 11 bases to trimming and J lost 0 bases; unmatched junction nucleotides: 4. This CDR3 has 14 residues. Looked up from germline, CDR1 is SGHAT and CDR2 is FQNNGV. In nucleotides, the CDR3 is TGTGCCTGCCGCGGGGGGGCGAACACCGGGGAGCTGTTTTTT. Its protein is CACRGGANTGELFF.

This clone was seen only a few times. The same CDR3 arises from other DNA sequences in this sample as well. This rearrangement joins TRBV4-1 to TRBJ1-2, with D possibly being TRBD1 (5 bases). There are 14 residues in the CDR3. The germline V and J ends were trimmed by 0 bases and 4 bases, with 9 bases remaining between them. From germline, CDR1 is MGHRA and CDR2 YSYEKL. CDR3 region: CASSQDGRGYGYTF. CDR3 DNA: TGCGCCAGCAGCCAAGATGGTAGGGGCTATGGCTACACCTTC.

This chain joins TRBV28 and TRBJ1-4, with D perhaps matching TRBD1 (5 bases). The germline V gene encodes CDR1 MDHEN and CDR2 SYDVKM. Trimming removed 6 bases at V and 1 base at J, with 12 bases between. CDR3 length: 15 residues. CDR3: CASRSTGGTNEKLFF. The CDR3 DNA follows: TGTGCCAGCAGATCTACGGGGGGAACTAATGAAAAACTGTTTTTT.

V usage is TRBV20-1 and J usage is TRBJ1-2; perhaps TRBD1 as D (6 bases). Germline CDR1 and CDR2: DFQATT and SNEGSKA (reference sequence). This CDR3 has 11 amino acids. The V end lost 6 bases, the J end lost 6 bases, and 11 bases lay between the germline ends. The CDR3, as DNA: TGCAGTGCATCGGCAGGGGATGGCTACACCTTC. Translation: CSASAGDGYTF.

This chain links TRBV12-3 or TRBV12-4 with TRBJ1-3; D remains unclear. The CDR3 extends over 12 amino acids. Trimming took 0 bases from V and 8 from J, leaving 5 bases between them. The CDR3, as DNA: TGTGCCAGCAGTTTAGCGGTTGACACCATATATTTT. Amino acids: CASSLAVDTIYF.

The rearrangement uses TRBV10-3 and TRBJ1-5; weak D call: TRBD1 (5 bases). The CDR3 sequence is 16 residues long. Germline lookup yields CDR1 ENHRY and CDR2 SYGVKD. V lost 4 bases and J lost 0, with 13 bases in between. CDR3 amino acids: CAISVGDPYSNQPQHF. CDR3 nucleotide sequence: TGTGCCATCAGTGTAGGGGACCCTTATAGCAATCAGCCCCAGCATTTT.

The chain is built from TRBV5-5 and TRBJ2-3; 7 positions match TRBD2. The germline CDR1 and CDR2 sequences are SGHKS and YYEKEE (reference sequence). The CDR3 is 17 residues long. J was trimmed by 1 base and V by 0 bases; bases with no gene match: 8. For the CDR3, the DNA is TGTGCCAGCAGCTTGGTTGCGACTAGCCGGGGCACAGATACGCAGTATTTT. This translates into CASSLVATSRGTDTQYF.

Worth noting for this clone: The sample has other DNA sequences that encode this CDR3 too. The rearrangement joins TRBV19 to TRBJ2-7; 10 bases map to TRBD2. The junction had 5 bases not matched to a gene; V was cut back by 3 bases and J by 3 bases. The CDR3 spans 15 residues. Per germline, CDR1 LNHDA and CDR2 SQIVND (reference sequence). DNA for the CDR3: TGTGCCAGTAGTATCAGCGGGGGGGCTTTCTACGAGCAGTACTTC. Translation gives CASSISGGAFYEQYF.

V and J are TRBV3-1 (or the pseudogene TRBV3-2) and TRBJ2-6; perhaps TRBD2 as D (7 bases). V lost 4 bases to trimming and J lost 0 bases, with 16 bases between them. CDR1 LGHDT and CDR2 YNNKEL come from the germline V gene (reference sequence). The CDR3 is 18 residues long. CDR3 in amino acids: CASSPTRGARSGANVLTF. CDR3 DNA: TGTGCCAGCAGCCCCACACGGGGGGCGCGCTCTGGGGCCAACGTCCTGACTTTC.

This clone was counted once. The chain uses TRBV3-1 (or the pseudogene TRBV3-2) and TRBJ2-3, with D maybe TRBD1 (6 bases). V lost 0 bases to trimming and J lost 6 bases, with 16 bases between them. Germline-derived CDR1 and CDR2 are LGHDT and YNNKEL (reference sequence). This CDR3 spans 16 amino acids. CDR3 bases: TGTGCCAGCAGCCAAGATACTATACTTACAGGGGATACGCAGTATTTT. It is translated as CASSQDTILTGDTQYF.

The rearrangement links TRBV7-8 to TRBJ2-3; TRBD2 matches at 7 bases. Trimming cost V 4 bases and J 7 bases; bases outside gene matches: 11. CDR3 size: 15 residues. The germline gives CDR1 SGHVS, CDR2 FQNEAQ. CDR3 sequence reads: CASSSSFGGGNTQYF. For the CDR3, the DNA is TGTGCCAGCAGCTCGTCCTTCGGGGGAGGGAATACGCAGTATTTT.

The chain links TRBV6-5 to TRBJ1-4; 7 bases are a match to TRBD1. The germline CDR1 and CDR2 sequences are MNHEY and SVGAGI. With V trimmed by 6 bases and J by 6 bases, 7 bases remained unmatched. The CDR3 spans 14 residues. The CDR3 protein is CASSQWTGHEKLFF. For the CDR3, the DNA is TGTGCCAGCAGCCAATGGACAGGCCATGAAAAACTGTTTTTT.

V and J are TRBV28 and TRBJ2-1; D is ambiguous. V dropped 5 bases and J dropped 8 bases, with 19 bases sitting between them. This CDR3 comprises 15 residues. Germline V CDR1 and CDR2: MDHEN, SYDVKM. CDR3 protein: CASSTPSEKVDEQFF. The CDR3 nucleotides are TGTGCCAGCAGTACACCCTCAGAGAAGGTGGATGAGCAGTTCTTC.

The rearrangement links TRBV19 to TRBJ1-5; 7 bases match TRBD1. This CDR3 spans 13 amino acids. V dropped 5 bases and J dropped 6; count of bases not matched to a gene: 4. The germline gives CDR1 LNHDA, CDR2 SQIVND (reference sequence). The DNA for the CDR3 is TGTGCCAGTAGTGAGGGGGCGGCTCAGCCCCAGCATTTT. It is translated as CASSEGAAQPQHF.

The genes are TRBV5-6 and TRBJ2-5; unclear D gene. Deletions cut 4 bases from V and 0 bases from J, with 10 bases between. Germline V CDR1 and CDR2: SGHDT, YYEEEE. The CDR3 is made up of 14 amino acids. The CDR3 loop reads CASSAMKYQETQYF. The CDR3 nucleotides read TGTGCCAGCAGCGCTATGAAGTACCAAGAGACCCAGTACTTC.

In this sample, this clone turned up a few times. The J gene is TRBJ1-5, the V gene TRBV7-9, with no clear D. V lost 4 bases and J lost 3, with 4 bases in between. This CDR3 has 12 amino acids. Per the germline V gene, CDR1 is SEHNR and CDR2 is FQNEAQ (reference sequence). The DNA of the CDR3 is TGTGCCAGCAGCTCCTACAATCAGCCCCAGCATTTT. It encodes CASSSYNQPQHF.

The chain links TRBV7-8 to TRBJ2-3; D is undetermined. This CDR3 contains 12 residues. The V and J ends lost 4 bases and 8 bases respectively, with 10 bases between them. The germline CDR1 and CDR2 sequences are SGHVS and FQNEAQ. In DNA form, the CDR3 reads TGTGCCAGCAGCTCGCAGGAAGGTACGCAGTATTTT. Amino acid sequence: CASSSQEGTQYF.